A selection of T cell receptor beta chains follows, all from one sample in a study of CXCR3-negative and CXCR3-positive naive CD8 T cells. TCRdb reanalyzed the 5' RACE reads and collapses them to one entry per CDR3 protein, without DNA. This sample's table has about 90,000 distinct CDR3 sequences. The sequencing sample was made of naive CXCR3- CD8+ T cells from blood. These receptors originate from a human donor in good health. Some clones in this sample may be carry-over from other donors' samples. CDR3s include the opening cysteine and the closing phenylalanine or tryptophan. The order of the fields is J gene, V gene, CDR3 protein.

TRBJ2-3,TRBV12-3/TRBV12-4,CASSLGGGAADTQYF
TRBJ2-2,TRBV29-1,CSAQNGINGELFF
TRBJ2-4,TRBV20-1,CSAGTSGGDLAKNIQYF
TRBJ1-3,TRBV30,CAWSDGGIRNTIYF
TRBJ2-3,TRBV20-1,CSARDNGAGGPDTQYF
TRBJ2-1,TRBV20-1,CSAREKGTLSNEKFF
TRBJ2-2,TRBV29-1,CSVLQVTGELFF
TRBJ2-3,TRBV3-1,CASSQRITDTQYF
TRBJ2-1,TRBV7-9,CASNHPGEGEQFF
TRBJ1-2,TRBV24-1,CATSDFGELTSGYTF
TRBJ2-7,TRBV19,CASSKDGGFEDEQYF
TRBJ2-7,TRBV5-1,CASSLNRQGSSYEQYF
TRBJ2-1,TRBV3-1,CASSQEAEGPIHGQFF
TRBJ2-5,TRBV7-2,CASSLFLAGGEQETQYF
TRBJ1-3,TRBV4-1,CASSQDGPTPGNTIYF
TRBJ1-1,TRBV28,CASSLRTGMNTEAFF
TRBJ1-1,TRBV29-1,CSVQKGQGMVAEAFF
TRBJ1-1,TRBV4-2,CASSPGREPPEAFF
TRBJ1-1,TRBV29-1,CSVEDKGLSNTEAFF
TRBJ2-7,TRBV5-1,CASSLYPTEQYF
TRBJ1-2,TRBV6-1,CASSELSFTAYGYTF
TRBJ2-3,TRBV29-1,CSVEPLAGTRGGDGTDTQYF
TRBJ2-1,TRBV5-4,CASSPMAGENEQFF
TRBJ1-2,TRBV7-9,CASSLADAANYGYTF
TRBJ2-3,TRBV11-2,CASSLDPGSTDTQYF
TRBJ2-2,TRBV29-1,CGVEERRGTGANTGELFF
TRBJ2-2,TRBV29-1,CSVELDTGELFF
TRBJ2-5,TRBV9,CASSARMGQGEETQYF
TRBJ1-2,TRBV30,CAWSEDVGYTF
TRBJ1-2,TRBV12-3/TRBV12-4,CASSFEQGAEGYTF
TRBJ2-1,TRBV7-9,CASSTSGGPNEQFF
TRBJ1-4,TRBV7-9,CASSLVRANEKLFF
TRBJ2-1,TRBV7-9,CASSSPAGGTYNEQFF
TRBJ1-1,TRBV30,CAGSWGVNTEAFF
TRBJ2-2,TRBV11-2,CASSLIPGQGRNTGELFF
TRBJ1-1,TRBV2,CASSDRAPMNTEAFF
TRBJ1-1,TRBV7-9,CASSPRTAKNTEAFF
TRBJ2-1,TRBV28,CASSFRLTPNEQFF
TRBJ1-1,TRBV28,CASITETAEAFF
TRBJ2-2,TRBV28,CASNERTTNTGELFF
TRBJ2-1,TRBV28,CASSLWSPSSTSGRAMYEQFF
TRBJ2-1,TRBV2,CASSDGTGNEQFF
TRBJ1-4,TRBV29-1,CSVEAGELEKLFF
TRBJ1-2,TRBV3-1,CASSQVDRGNYGYTF
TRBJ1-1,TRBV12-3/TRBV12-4,CASGIRDSGLPEAFF
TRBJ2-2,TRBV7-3,CASSPTYTRGANTGELFF
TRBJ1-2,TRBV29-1,CSVEDPDRGLDGYTF
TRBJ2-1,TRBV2,CASGGGTLTNEQFF
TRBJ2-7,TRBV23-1,CASSQGGLGTYEQYF
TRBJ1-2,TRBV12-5,CASGSDRSLLYGYTF
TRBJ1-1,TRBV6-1,CASSEPGTAGRRAFF